The clone carrying this TCR beta chain appeared once. The source of the sample is a study of blood T cell repertoires in COVID-19. Study overall: Samples taken during acute and convalescent COVID-19 were collected in the United States, Italy and Spain. Sources were T cells, B-cell-depleted T cells, or PBMCs; the material itself was cDNA or gDNA.

Original analysis: Reference gene primers were amplified, and this amplification served to estimate nucleated cell counts. Only in-frame clones appear in the TCRdb table, and some are missing; sequencing was by immunoSEQ multiplex PCR. V and J calls and clone size are copied from that table; D and trimming were computed from the DNA. Here the sample spans 130,000 to 150,000 clones, roughly 83% being singletons. This TCR derives from an elderly woman with acute or convalescent COVID-19. Sequencing was carried out using peripheral blood.

In DNA form, the CDR3 reads TGTGCCAGCAGCCTAAGGACAGGGCAATTTGGCTACACCTTC. Protein product: CASSLRTGQFGYTF. The V and J genes are TRBV9 and TRBJ1-2; the match to TRBD1 covers 8 bases. The V segment lost 4 bases and the J segment 7 bases; nucleotides outside the gene matches: 9. Looked up from germline, CDR1 is SGDLS and CDR2 is YYNGEE. There are 14 residues in the CDR3.